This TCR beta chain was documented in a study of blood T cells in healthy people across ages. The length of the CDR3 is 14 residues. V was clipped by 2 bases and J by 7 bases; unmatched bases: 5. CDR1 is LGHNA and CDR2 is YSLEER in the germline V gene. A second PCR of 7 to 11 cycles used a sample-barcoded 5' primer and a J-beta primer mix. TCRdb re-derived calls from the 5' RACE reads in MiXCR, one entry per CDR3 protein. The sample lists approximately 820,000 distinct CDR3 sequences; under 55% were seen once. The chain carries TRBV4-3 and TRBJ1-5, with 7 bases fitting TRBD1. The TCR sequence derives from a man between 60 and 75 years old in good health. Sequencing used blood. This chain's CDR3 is CASSQNRGRQPQHF. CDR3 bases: TGCGCCAGCAGCCAAAACAGGGGACGGCAGCCCCAGCATTTT.